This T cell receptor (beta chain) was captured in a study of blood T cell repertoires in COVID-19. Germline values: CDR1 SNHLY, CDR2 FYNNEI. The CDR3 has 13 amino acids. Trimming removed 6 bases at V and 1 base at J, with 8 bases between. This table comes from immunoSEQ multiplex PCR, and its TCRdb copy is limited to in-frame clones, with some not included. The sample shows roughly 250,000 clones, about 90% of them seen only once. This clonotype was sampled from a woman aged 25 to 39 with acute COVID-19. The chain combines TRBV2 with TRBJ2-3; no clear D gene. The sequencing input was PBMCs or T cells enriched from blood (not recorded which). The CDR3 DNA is TGTGCCAGCAGGGGTCGGGGCACAGATACGCAGTATTTT. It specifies CASRGRGTDTQYF. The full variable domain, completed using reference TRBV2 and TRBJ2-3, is EPEVTQTPSHQVTQMGQEVILRCVPISNHLYFYWYRQILGQKVEFLVSFYNNEISEKSEIFDDQFSVERPDGSNFTLKIRSTKLEDSAMYFCASRGRGTDTQYFGPGTRLTVL.